The sequence of this T cell receptor beta chain was determined in a study of CD8 T cells in ankylosing spondylitis. General study findings and limits: Significant enrichment of disease-linked clones was reported in matched ankylosing spondylitis synovial fluid. The disease-linked clones had a CD8+ phenotype and low blood frequencies. Some motif variants had been reported before (in reactive arthritis synovial fluid and blood).

Library preparation for TCR beta used quantitative 5'-RACE with molecular barcodes. TCRdb reanalysed the 5' RACE reads using MiXCR and keeps one entry per CDR3 protein. The sample carries a few hundred thousand distinct CDR3 sequences, about 10% recorded once. On this clonotype itself: Its antigen is still unknown.

CDR3 length: 13 residues. The germline CDR1 and CDR2 sequences are DFQATT and SNEGSKA (reference sequence). Trimming removed 6 bases at V and 5 bases at J, with 17 bases between. V is TRBV20-1 and J is TRBJ2-7, with a possible D match to TRBD2 (6 bases). This receptor was taken from a male donor with ankylosing spondylitis or in good health (not recorded which). Sequenced material: blood, either unsorted or a sorted T cell fraction (not recorded which). The CDR3 spells CSAKATPGDEQYF. The CDR3 DNA reads TGCAGTGCCAAAGCTACCCCGGGGGACGAGCAGTACTTC.